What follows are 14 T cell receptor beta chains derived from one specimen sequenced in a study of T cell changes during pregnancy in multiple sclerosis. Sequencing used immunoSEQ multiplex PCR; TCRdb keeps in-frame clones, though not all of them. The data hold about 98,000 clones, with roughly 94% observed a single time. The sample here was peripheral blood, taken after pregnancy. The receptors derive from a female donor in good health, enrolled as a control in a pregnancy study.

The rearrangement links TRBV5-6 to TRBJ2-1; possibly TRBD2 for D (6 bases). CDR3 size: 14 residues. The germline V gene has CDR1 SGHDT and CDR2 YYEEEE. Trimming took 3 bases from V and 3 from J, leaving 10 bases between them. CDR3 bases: TGTGCCAGCAGCTGGGGGGAGCGCTACAATGAGCAGTTCTTC. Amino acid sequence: CASSWGERYNEQFF.

The CDR3 DNA reads TGTGCCTCTAGACAGCCGAACACTGAAGCTTTCTTT. As protein: CASRQPNTEAFF. V and J are TRBV30 and TRBJ1-1; possible D gene TRBD1, 5 bases. The CDR3 length is 12 residues. Germline V gene sequence: CDR1 GTSNPN, CDR2 SVGIG (reference sequence). V was cut by 7 bases and J by 1 base, with 10 bases left in between.

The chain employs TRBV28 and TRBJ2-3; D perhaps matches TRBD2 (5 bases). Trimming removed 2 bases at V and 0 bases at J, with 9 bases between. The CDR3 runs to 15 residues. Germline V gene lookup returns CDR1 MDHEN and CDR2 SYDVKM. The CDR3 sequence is CASSLVGSSTDTQYF. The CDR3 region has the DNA TGTGCCAGCAGTTTAGTAGGGAGTAGCACAGATACGCAGTATTTT.

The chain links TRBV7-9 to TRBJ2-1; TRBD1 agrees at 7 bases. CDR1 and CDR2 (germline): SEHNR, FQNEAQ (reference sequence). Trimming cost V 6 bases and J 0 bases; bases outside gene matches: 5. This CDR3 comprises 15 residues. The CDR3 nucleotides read TGTGCCAGCAGGCCTACAGGGGACTCCTACAATGAGCAGTTCTTC. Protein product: CASRPTGDSYNEQFF.

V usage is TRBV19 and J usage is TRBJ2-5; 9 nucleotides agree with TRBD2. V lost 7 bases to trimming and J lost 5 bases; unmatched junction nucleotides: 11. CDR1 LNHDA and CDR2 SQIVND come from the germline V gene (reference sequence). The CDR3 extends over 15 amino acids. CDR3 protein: CASKSGAGGWETQYF. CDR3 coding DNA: TGTGCCAGTAAAAGTGGAGCGGGAGGATGGGAGACCCAGTACTTC.

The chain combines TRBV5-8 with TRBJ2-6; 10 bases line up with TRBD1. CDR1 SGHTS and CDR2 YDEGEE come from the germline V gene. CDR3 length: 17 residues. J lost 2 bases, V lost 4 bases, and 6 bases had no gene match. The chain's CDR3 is CASSRDRGMAGANVLTF. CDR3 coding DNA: TGTGCCAGCAGCCGGGACAGGGGAATGGCTGGGGCCAACGTCCTGACTTTC.

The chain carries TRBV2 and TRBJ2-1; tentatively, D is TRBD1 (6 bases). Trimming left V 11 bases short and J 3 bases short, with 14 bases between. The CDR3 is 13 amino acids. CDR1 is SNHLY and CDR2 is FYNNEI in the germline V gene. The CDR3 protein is CAEGHENYNEQFF. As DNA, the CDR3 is TGTGCCGAGGGACACGAAAACTACAATGAGCAGTTCTTC.

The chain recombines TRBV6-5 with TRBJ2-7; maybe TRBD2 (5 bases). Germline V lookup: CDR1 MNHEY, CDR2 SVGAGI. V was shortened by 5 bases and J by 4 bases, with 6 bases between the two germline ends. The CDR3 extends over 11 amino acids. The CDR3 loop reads CASSRGYEQYF. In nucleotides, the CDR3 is TGTGCCAGCAGTCGGGGTTACGAGCAGTACTTC.

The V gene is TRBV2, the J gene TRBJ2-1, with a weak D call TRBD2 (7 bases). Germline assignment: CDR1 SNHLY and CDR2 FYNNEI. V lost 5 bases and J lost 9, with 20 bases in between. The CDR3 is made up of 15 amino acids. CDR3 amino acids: CASSPLGGGPGEQFF. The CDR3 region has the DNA TGTGCCAGCAGTCCTCTAGGGGGAGGGCCGGGTGAGCAGTTCTTC.

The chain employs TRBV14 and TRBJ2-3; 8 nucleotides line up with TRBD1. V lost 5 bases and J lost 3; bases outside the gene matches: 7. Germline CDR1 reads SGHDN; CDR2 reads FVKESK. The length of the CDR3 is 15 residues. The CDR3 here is CASSVDRGLTDTQYF. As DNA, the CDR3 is TGTGCCAGCAGCGTAGACAGGGGTCTAACAGATACGCAGTATTTT.

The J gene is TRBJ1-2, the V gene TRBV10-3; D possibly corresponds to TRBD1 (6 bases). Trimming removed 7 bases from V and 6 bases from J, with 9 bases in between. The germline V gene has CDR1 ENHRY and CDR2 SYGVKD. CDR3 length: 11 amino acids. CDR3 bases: TGTGCCATCACAGGGGCTGATGGCTACACCTTC. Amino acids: CAITGADGYTF.

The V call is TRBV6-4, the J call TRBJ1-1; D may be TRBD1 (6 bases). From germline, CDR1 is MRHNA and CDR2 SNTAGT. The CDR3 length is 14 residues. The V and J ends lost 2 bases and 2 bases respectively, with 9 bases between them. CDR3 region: CASSDQGINTEAFF. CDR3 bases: TGTGCCAGCAGTGACCAGGGGATAAACACTGAAGCTTTCTTT.

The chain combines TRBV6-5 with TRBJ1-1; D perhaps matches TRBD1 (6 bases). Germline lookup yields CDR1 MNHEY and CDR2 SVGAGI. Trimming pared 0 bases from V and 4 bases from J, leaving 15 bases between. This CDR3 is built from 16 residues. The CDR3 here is CASSYSAGRGSTEAFF. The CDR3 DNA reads TGTGCCAGCAGTTACTCGGCCGGGAGGGGGAGCACTGAAGCTTTCTTT.

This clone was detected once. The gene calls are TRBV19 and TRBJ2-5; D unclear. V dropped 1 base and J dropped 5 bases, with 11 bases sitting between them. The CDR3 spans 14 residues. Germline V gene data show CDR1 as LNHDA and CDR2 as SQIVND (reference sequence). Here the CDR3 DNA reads TGTGCCAGTAGTATAGTAGTGTCTCGGGAGACCCAGTACTTC. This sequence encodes CASSIVVSRETQYF.